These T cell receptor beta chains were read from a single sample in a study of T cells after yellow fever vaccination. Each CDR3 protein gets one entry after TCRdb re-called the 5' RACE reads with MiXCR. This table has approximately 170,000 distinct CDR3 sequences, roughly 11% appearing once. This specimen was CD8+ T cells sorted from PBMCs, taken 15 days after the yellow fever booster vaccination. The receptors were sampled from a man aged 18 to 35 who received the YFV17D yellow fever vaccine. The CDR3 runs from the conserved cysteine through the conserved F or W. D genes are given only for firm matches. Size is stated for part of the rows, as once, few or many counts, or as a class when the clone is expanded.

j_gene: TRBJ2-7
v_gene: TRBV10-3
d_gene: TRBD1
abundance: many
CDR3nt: TGTGCCATCAAGGAGGGACAGGGGGACTACGAGCAGTACTTC
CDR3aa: CAIKEGQGDYEQYF

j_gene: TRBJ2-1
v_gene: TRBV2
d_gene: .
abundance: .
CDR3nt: TGTGCCAGCAGTCCAGACGATGAGCAGTTCTTC
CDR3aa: CASSPDDEQFF

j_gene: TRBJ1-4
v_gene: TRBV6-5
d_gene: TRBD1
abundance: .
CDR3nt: TGTGCCAGCGGGCGCGACAGGGGTTCAAATGAAAAACTGTTTTTT
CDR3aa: CASGRDRGSNEKLFF

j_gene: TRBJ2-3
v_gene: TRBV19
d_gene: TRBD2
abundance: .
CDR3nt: TGTGCCAGTAGTATAGGGACTAGCAGCACAGATACGCAGTATTTT
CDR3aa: CASSIGTSSTDTQYF

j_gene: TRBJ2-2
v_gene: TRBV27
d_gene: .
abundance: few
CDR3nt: TGTGCCAGCAGTTATATGATGCCCGGGGAGCTGTTTTTT
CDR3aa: CASSYMMPGELFF

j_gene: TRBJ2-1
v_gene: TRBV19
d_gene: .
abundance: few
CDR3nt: TGTGCCAGTAGTATTCGGGGCAATGAGCAGTTCTTC
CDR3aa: CASSIRGNEQFF

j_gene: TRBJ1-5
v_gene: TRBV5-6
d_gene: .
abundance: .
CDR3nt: TGTGCCAGCAGCTTGGCCTTGGGGGGAAGTCAGCCCCAGCATTTT
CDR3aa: CASSLALGGSQPQHF

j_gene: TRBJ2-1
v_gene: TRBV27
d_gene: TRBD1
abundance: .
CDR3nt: TGTGCCAGCACCCCACAGGGGCCGTACAATGAGCAGTTCTTC
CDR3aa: CASTPQGPYNEQFF

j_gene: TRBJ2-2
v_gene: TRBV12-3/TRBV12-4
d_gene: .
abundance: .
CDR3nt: TGTGCCAGCAGCTCGATTCCGGCGTCGGACGGCACCGGGGAGCTGTTTTTT
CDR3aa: CASSSIPASDGTGELFF

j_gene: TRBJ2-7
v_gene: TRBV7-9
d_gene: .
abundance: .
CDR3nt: TGTGCCAGCAGCCCGCTAGGTGGTGGGCAGTACTTC
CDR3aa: CASSPLGGGQYF

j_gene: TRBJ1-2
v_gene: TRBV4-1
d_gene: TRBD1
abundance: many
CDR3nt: TGCGCCAGCAGCCAAGATGATTTAGGACAGGCGGCTGGCTACACCTTC
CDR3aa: CASSQDDLGQAAGYTF

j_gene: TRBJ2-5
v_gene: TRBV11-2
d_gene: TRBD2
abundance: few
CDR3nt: TGTGCCAGCAGCTTAGGTCGGGCGGGGGAAGAGACCCAGTACTTC
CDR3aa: CASSLGRAGEETQYF

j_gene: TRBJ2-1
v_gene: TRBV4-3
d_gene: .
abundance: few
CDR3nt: TGCGCCAGCAGCCAAGATGGAAGGGGCCGGATTTACAATGAGCAGTTCTTC
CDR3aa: CASSQDGRGRIYNEQFF

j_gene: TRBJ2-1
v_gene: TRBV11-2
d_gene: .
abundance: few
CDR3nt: TGTGCCAGCAGCTTAGCACGGGCAAATGAGCAGTTCTTC
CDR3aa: CASSLARANEQFF

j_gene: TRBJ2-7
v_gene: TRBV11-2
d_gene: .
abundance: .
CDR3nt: TGTGCCAGCAGCCCTGAGACCTTGGGCGAGCAGTACTTC
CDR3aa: CASSPETLGEQYF

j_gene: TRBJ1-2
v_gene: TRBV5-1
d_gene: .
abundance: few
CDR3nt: TGCGCCAGCAGCTCCCGGGACACCTTCTATGGCTACACCTTC
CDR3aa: CASSSRDTFYGYTF

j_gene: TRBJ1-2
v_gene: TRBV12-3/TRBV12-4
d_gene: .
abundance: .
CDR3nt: TGTGCCAGCAGTTCGCGTCAGACCCTTAACTATGGCTACACCTTC
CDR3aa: CASSSRQTLNYGYTF

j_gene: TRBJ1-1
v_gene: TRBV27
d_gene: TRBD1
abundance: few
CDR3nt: TGTGCCAGCAGTTTAGGGGGACAGGGTCCTGAAGCTTTCTTT
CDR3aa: CASSLGGQGPEAFF

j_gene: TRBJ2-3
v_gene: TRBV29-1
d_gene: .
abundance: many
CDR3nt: TGCAGCGCTTTCTCGGCCCTATGGAGTACAGATACGCAGTATTTT
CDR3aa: CSAFSALWSTDTQYF

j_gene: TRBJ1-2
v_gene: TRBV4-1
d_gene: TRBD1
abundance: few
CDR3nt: TGCGCCAGCAGCCAAAGGACTATTGACAGGGATGGCTACACCTTC
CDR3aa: CASSQRTIDRDGYTF

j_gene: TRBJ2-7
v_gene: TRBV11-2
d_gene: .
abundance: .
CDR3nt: TGTGCCAGCAGCTTATCGGGATTATATTACGAGCAGTACTTC
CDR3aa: CASSLSGLYYEQYF

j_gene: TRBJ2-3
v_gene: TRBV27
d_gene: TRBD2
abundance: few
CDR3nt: TGTGCCAGCAGTTTGGGGCTAGCGGGGGGAAGAGCAGATACGCAGTATTTT
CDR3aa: CASSLGLAGGRADTQYF

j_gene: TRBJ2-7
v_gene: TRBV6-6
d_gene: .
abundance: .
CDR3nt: TGTGCCAGCAGTTACTCCCAGAGCTACGAGCAGTACTTC
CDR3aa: CASSYSQSYEQYF

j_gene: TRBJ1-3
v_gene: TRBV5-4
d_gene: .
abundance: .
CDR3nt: TGTGCCAGCAGCGCAGCAGGGGCTGGAAACACCATATATTTT
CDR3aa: CASSAAGAGNTIYF

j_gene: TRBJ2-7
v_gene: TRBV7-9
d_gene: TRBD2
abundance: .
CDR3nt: TGTGCCAGCATGACTAGCACCCACTACGAGCAGTACTTC
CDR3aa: CASMTSTHYEQYF

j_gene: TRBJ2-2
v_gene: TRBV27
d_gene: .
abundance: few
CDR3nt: TGTGCCAGCACCGTCGGTGCGAACACCGGGGAGCTGTTTTTT
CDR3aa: CASTVGANTGELFF

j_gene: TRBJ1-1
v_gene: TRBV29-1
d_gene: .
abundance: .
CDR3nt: TGCAGCGTTGTTCGGGACGGCGTCACTGAAGCTTTCTTT
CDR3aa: CSVVRDGVTEAFF

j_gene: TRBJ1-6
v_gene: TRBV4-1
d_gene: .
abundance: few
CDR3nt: TGCGCCAGCAGCCAAGGTAGGGGTGGGGAGTACTCACCCCTCCACTTT
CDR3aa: CASSQGRGGEYSPLHF

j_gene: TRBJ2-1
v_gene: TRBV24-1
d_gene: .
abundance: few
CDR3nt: TGTGCCACCAGTGGACAGAGTTCAGGTGAGCAGTTCTTC
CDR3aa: CATSGQSSGEQFF

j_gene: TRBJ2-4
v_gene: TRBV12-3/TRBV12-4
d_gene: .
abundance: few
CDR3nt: TGTGCCAGCAGTTTAGATTTCGGGAATCCGGACATTCAGTACTTC
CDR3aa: CASSLDFGNPDIQYF

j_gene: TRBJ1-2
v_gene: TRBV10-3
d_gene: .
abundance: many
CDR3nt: TGTGCCATCAGTGAGTTCGGGCAAGGCCCAAACTATGGCTACACCTTC
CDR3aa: CAISEFGQGPNYGYTF

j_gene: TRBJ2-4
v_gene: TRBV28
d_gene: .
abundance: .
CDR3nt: TGTGCCAGCAGTTCGAGACACGGACCCTTTGACATTCAGTACTTC
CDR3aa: CASSSRHGPFDIQYF

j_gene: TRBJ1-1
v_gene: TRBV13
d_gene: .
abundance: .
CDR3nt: TGTGCCAGCAGTCTAAACATATTCCGCAGGGGCAACACTGAAGCTTTCTTT
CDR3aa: CASSLNIFRRGNTEAFF

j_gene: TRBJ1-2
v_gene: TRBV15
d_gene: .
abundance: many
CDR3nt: TGTGCCACCAGCAGAGATACAGAGTCTTTCTATGGCTACACCTTC
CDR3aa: CATSRDTESFYGYTF

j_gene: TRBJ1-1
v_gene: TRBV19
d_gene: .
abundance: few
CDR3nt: TGTGCCAGCGACTATAGAGGCACTGAAGCTTTCTTT
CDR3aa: CASDYRGTEAFF

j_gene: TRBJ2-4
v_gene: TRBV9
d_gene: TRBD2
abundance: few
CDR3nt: TGTGCCAGCAGCTTCGGGGGGGCGCGGAACATTCAGTACTTC
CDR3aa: CASSFGGARNIQYF

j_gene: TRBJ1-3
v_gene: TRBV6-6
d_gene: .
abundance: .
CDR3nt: TGTGCCAGCAGGACGGGGCTCCAGTCTCTCTCTGGAAACACCATATATTTT
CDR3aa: CASRTGLQSLSGNTIYF

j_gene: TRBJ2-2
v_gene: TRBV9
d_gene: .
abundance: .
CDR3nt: TGTGCCAGCAGCGTAGCGGGGCAACCGAACACCGGGGAGCTGTTTTTT
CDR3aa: CASSVAGQPNTGELFF

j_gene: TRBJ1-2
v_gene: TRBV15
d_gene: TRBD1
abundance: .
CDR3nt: TGTGCCACCAGCAGAGAGAGGGGGCCGGAAGCGTATGGCTACACCTTC
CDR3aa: CATSRERGPEAYGYTF

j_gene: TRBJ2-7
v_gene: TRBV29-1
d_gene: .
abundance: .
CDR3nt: TGCAGCGCTGCGCCCGATGTGCAGTTGCCCTACGAGCAGTACTTC
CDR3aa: CSAAPDVQLPYEQYF

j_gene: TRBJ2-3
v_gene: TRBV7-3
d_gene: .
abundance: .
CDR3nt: TGTGCCAGCAGCTTATACGGGAACGGCGCAGATACGCAGTATTTT
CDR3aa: CASSLYGNGADTQYF

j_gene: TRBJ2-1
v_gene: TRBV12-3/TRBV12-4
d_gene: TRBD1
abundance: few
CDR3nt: TGTGCCAGCAGGGGCGGACAGGGGAGGAGTGAGCAGTTCTTC
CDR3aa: CASRGGQGRSEQFF

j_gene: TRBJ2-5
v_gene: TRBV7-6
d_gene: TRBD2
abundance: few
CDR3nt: TGTGCCAGCAGCGGGACCCAGGGACTAGGCCAAGAGACCCAGTACTTC
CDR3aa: CASSGTQGLGQETQYF

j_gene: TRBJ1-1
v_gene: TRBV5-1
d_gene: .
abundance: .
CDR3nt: TGCGCCAGCAGCTTGGTACCCAGGGAGGAGGCCACTGAAGCTTTCTTT
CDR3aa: CASSLVPREEATEAFF